The present T cell receptor (beta chain) was sequenced within a study of T cells after posttransplantation cyclophosphamide. This table comes from immunoSEQ multiplex PCR, and its TCRdb copy is limited to in-frame clones, with some not included. Of around 30,000 clones listed, 80% to 90% were seen once; the top ten hold about 15%. About this clone itself: Its antigen is still unknown.

Germline CDR1 is SGHVS and CDR2 is FQNEAQ. V dropped 6 bases and J dropped 4 bases, with 9 bases sitting between them. This CDR3 comprises 12 residues. Regarding the study as a whole: TRB clonality was highly associated with recipient CMV seropositivity and reactivation. Skin or GI-infiltrating T cells shared few TRB sequences with blood. Donor CD8+ memory clones often dominated recipient blood repertoires at later times.

The clonotype was recovered from a woman aged 40 to 50 with a blood cancer, CMV-positive, and with a related stem cell donor. The sample taken for sequencing was PBMCs. The chain joins TRBV7-8 to TRBJ1-2; TRBD1 is a possible D gene (6 bases). Written as DNA, the CDR3 is TGTGCCAGCAGTTCAGGGGTCTATGGCTACACCTTC. Amino acid sequence: CASSSGVYGYTF.